This T cell receptor beta chain originates from a study of untreated major depressive disorder. Whole-study results and caveats: Compared with controls, depressed patients showed more TRBV05-01 (Vbeta 5.1) usage in CD4+ T cells.

V was cut by 1 base and J by 2 bases, with 9 bases left in between. The CDR3 loop spans 16 amino acids. Germline CDR1 SGHDN, CDR2 FVKESK. No psychiatric drugs, including antidepressants, for at least 8 weeks beforehand. Worth noting for this clone: Its antigen is unidentified.

Libraries were prepared by immunoSEQ multiplex PCR; TCRdb keeps only in-frame clonotypes and omits some of them. The sample carries 20,000 or so clones, 92% recorded once. The TCR comes from a woman between 40 and 55 years old with major depressive disorder. Sequencing used CD4+ T cells from PBMCs. The chain uses TRBV14 and TRBJ1-6; the D gene is possibly TRBD1 (5 bases). The CDR3 region is CASSQVAGAYNSPLHF. The CDR3 coding sequence is TGTGCCAGCAGCCAAGTCGCGGGGGCCTATAATTCACCCCTCCACTTT.